This TCR beta chain was retrieved from a study of immune cell composition in non-small cell lung cancer (dated by TCRdb to the late 2010s). A note on the overall study: Histologic subtype was assigned using H&E plus p63, CK5, Napsin A and TTF-1 immunohistochemistry, mainly lung adenocarcinoma or squamous cell carcinoma. In supplementary cohort #1, which comprised some eleven lung adenocarcinoma cases, paired tumour/lung TCR-beta sequencing was performed and TIL populations were generated so that tumour reactivity could be assessed. Using Adaptive Biotechnologies, the researchers ran TCR-beta sequencing on 34 paired NSCLC tumour and non-adjacent lung specimens, along with around 25 tumour-only specimens. Several tumour specimens with TCR-beta data were rare histological subtypes and were excluded from the subtype comparisons. Results and caveats for the whole study, not just this receptor: Only 10 cases were included in the reactivity cohort, and sequence sharing between tumour-reactive clones and the dominant in vivo tumour-associated clones was not shown. Smoking pack-years did not significantly correlate with tumour TCR-beta clonality. Tumour-associated clones >0.5% occurred in nearly half of NSCLC cases: around 36% of adenocarcinomas versus 75% of squamous carcinomas. Across ten or so adenocarcinoma cases, the maximal tumour-associated clone frequency showed a strong correlation with TIL tumour reactivity, but overall clonality showed no such correlation. Significantly higher Top 10 clone scores and productive clonality were observed in lung squamous cell carcinoma than in lung adenocarcinoma tumours.

The germline V gene sets CDR1 to SGHRS and CDR2 to YFSETQ. V was cut back by 0 bases and J by 4 bases, leaving a gap of 11 bases between them. The CDR3 sequence holds 15 residues, the cysteine and phenylalanine included. Just CDR3 DNA is preserved here, 45 bases in frame from base 1. With regard to this clone: This clone's antigen is unknown. Per-nucleotide qualities are absent, and no much larger clonotype sits a single base away.

From frozen aliquots of unsorted single-cell suspensions, genomic DNA was isolated using the QIAamp DNA kit. Tumour samples were surgically resected non-small cell lung cancer tissue. Tissues arrived within 2 hours of resection and were immediately processed into single-cell suspensions. Tissue was mechanically dissociated and enzymatically digested with DNase I, collagenase I and hyaluronidase for approximately 32 minutes at 37 °C, then filtered and RBC-lysed. TCR-beta CDR3 regions were amplified from genomic DNA by a two-step multiplex PCR, with the second step adding Illumina-compatible adaptors. TCR-beta immunosequencing was performed on an Illumina platform as a commercial immunoSEQ service. The authors' pipeline ran thus. Repertoires were described by productive clonality and by Top 10 Clones, which is the percentage of T-cell templates coming from the ten most frequent sequences. Productive clonality ranged from 0 to 1, with 1 indicating a monoclonal population. Sequences comprising at least 0.1% of tumour T-cell templates but absent from matched non-adjacent lung were defined as tumour-associated clones and were identified via log10 scatter plots. Two-group comparisons used Student's t-tests, stages used ANOVA, and relationships used linear regression, analysed in GraphPad Prism7 and R. TCRdb's version of the immuneACCESS table is confined to in-frame rearrangements and falls short of the full clone set. An unresolved V gene accounts for under half of the shortfall where checked; the remainder is of unknown origin. V and J calls plus clone size are reproduced from that table; the DNA served to infer D and trimming. The sample contains 2,500 or so clones, over 70% of them found a single time. Clones ranked in the top ten supply around 15% of the sample.

These data were also filed under a second study, of CD4 T cells in lung cancer. As the second study states: To find responses to candidate mutation-encoded neoepitopes, the study screened blood T cells from NSCLC patients and isolated neoantigen-specific CD4+ T-cell clones and TCRs. Tumor and non-adjacent lung tissue came from a few patients undergoing curative-intent resections for stage I-III non-small cell lung cancer. The patients who underwent resection had lung adenocarcinoma or squamous cell carcinoma, were aged 60 to 69 when blood was donated, and were mostly former smokers. Treatments received by the patients before blood donation included platinum chemotherapy, and some patients received nivolumab or pembrolizumab. Some blood-derived responses might reflect in vitro priming of naive T cells or cross-reactivity rather than memory responses to the cancer. The frequency of neoantigen-specific clonotypes in tumor resections, non-adjacent lung and cultured T-cell products was tracked by TCRB deep sequencing. The kit provider's software was used to analyze TCRB sequence data, and Fisher's exact test was used to test clonotype templates for tumor enrichment.

This receptor was identified in a human donor with non-small cell lung cancer. What was sequenced was lung tumor tissue. The V and J segments used are TRBV5-1 and TRBJ1-5; the D segment cannot be called with confidence. The nucleotides read TGCGCCAGCAGCTTGGCTGGGCAGCCTAATCAGCCCCAGCATTTT. Its translation is CASSLAGQPNQPQHF.